The clone carrying this TCR beta chain was counted only a few times. Its antigen is unknown. V was pared by 0 bases and J by 0 bases, with 10 bases between. Germline values: CDR1 SGDLS, CDR2 YYNGEE. This CDR3 comprises 16 residues. The source of the sample is a study of cytotoxic CD8 clonotypes in ibrutinib-treated CLL. Study overall: After a median of 68 months, some 14 patients stayed remitted and approximately 12 progressed; responses had been partial in some 25 and complete in 2.

Repertoires were generated with immunoSEQ multiplex PCR, while TCRdb's copy carries only in-frame clones and drops some. The table records around 15,000 clones, about 86% of them present only once. Regarding the study as a whole: Clonality measured at baseline exceeded age-matched healthy donors, tracking circulating CD8+ T-cell counts.

The sample in question was PBMCs, obtained before ibrutinib treatment. V usage is TRBV9 and J usage is TRBJ1-3; D gene uncertain. This clonotype was obtained from a human donor with chronic lymphocytic leukemia. CDR3 bases: TGTGCCAGCAGCGTAGGCGGCGGCGTCTCTGGAAACACCATATATTTT. Encoded protein: CASSVGGGVSGNTIYF. The whole variable domain, filled in from reference TRBV9 and TRBJ1-3, reads DSGVTQTPKHLITATGQRVTLRCSPRSGDLSVYWYQQSLDQGLQFLIQYYNGEERAKGNILERFSAQQFPDLHSELNLSSLELGDSALYFCASSVGGGVSGNTIYFGEGSWLTVV.